Presented here are 25 T cell receptor beta chains from one specimen sequenced in a study of blood T cell repertoires in COVID-19. Assay used: immunoSEQ multiplex PCR; TCRdb lists only in-frame clones, some missing. The profile shows about 190,000 clones, about nine tenths of them singletons. Source material: peripheral blood. These receptor sequences come from a man in his 70s with active or convalescent COVID-19.

This clone was seen a few times. This rearrangement joins TRBV5-1 to TRBJ1-6, with D tentatively TRBD1 (6 bases). The CDR3 is 14 residues long. Germline lookup yields CDR1 SGHRS and CDR2 YFSETQ. V shed 3 bases and J shed 8 bases, with 12 bases lying between them. The CDR3 protein is CASSSGQKDSPLHF. DNA of the CDR3: TGCGCCAGCAGCTCGGGACAAAAGGATTCACCCCTCCACTTT.

The gene calls are TRBV18 and TRBJ1-4, with 9 bases matching TRBD1. After removal of 1 base from V and 5 bases from J, the junction contained 2 bases not matched to a gene. This CDR3 region has 15 residues. Germline CDR1 reads KGHSH; CDR2 reads LQKENI. CDR3: CASSPQTGGNEKLFF. The CDR3 bases are TGTGCCAGCTCACCACAGACAGGGGGGAATGAAAAACTGTTTTTT. Variable domain in full (rest from reference TRBV18 and TRBJ1-4): NAGVMQNPRHLVRRRGQEARLRCSPMKGHSHVYWYRQLPEEGLKFMVYLQKENIIDESGMPKERFSAEFPKEGPSILRIQQVVRGDSAAYFCASSPQTGGNEKLFFGSGTQLSVL.

The J gene is TRBJ2-5, the V gene TRBV2; 8 bases agree with TRBD2. Losses at the gene ends were 7 bases for V and 5 bases for J; bases not matched to a gene: 15. CDR1 SNHLY and CDR2 FYNNEI come from the germline V gene. The length of the CDR3 is 16 residues. In nucleotides, the CDR3 is TGTGCCAGCATCCGGGGGACTAGTAGGCGCGGGGAGACCCAGTACTTC. Translating gives CASIRGTSRRGETQYF.

V is TRBV5-1 and J is TRBJ1-1; D perhaps matches TRBD1 (5 bases). This CDR3 has 14 amino acids. Germline assignment: CDR1 SGHRS and CDR2 YFSETQ. V lost 2 bases and J lost 0, with 8 bases in between. In nucleotides, the CDR3 is TGCGCCAGCAGCTTAAGACAGATGAACACTGAAGCTTTCTTT. This encodes CASSLRQMNTEAFF.

The chain joins TRBV4-3 to TRBJ2-3; TRBD2 matches 10 bases. This CDR3 has 16 residues. The germline V gene has CDR1 LGHNA and CDR2 YSLEER. The V segment lost 1 base and the J segment 6 bases; nucleotides outside the gene matches: 7. The DNA for the CDR3 is TGCGCCAGCAGCCAAGCCGGGACTAGCGCACCGGATACGCAGTATTTT. It is translated as CASSQAGTSAPDTQYF.

The rearrangement links TRBV2 to TRBJ2-3; 10 nucleotides match TRBD2. There are 15 residues in the CDR3. Per the germline V gene, CDR1 is SNHLY and CDR2 is FYNNEI. With 5 bases clipped from V and 4 bases from J, the junction kept 6 bases outside the gene matches. The CDR3 sequence is CASSSGRASPDTQYF. Written as DNA, the CDR3 is TGTGCCAGCAGTAGCGGGAGGGCCTCCCCAGATACGCAGTATTTT.

This clone was seen a single time. The CDR3 reads CASSQAQAGAQETQYF. The CDR3 DNA sequence: TGTGCCAGCAGCCAAGCCCAAGCGGGGGCCCAAGAGACCCAGTACTTC. This chain joins TRBV3-1 (or the pseudogene TRBV3-2) and TRBJ2-5; 8 bases map to TRBD2. The CDR3 is made up of 16 amino acids. With 1 base clipped from V and 1 base from J, the junction kept 5 bases outside the gene matches. Germline assignment: CDR1 LGHDT and CDR2 YNNKEL (reference sequence).

The gene calls are TRBV7-9 and TRBJ1-6; D is unclear. The V gene's germline CDR1 is SEHNR and CDR2 FQNEAQ (reference sequence). The V and J ends lost 2 bases and 7 bases respectively, with 9 bases between them. There are 14 residues in the CDR3. The CDR3 bases are TGTGCCAGCAGCTTAAAGGAACAGAATTCACCCCTCCACTTT. This encodes CASSLKEQNSPLHF. Combining the CDR3 with reference TRBV7-9 and TRBJ1-6 gives the whole variable domain DTGVSQNPRHKITKRGQNVTFRCDPISEHNRLYWYRQTLGQGPEFLTYFQNEAQLEKSRLLSDRFSAERPKGSFSTLEIQRTEQGDSAMYLCASSLKEQNSPLHFGNGTRLTVT.

In this sample, this clone turned up a few times. The rearrangement uses TRBV21-1 and TRBJ1-4; TRBD1 is the table's D call, not checked against the DNA. TRBV21-1 is recorded as a pseudogene. The CDR3 sequence is 14 residues long. The DNA for the CDR3 is TGTGCCAGCAGTCCGGGACAGGGGAATGAAAAACTGTTTTTT. Amino acid sequence: CASSPGQGNEKLFF.

V is TRBV4-1 and J is TRBJ1-4; D gene unclear. This CDR3 comprises 15 residues. V was cut by 3 bases and J by 3 bases, with 11 bases left in between. The V gene's germline CDR1 is MGHRA and CDR2 YSYEKL. The CDR3 is CASSHSGISNEKLFF. DNA for the CDR3: TGCGCCAGCAGCCACTCCGGGATATCTAATGAAAAACTGTTTTTT.

There are a few counts of this clone. This chain connects TRBV29-1 to TRBJ1-2, with D maybe TRBD1 (6 bases). CDR3 size: 15 residues. The V gene lost 4 bases and the J gene lost 4 bases, with 19 bases spanning the gap. From germline, CDR1 is SQVTM and CDR2 ANQGSEA. The chain's CDR3 is CSVVGGQNIPYGYTF. The DNA for the CDR3 is TGCAGCGTTGTGGGGGGGCAGAATATTCCCTATGGCTACACCTTC.

The rearrangement joins TRBV5-1 to TRBJ2-2; 9 positions agree with TRBD1. The germline V gene encodes CDR1 SGHRS and CDR2 YFSETQ. The CDR3 runs to 17 residues. Trimming cost V 4 bases and J 6 bases; bases outside gene matches: 13. CDR3 sequence reads: CASSRLGQGISSGELFF. The CDR3 region has the DNA TGCGCCAGCAGCCGGCTGGGACAGGGTATTTCGTCCGGGGAGCTGTTTTTT.

The table lists this clone with a count of one. V is TRBV6-6 and J is TRBJ1-4; 10 bases map to TRBD1. Germline CDR1 reads MNHNY; CDR2 reads SVGAGI (reference sequence). CDR3 length equals 17 residues. Trimming took 5 bases from V and 4 from J; bases not matched to a gene: 10. CDR3 nucleotides: TGTGCCAGCAGTCCGAGACAGGGGGCCGGCCGTAATGAAAAACTGTTTTTT. This gives the protein CASSPRQGAGRNEKLFF.

V gene TRBV28 combines with J gene TRBJ1-1; 10 bases are a match to TRBD1. V trimming: 4 bases; J trimming: 6 bases; junction bases outside the gene matches: 11. Looked up from germline, CDR1 is MDHEN and CDR2 is SYDVKM. The CDR3 is made up of 16 amino acids. The CDR3 DNA reads as TGTGCCAGCAGTTCCCGGGACAGGGGATTTATGTCTGAAGCTTTCTTT. Translation: CASSSRDRGFMSEAFF.

In DNA, the CDR3 is TGCAGCGTTGCGGATTCCAGGGGGCTTTACGAGCAGTACTTC. This gives the protein CSVADSRGLYEQYF. This sequence joins TRBV29-1 and TRBJ2-7; TRBD1 matches 8 bases. Germline V CDR1 and CDR2: SQVTM, ANQGSEA. CDR3 length equals 14 residues. With V trimmed by 4 bases and J by 4 bases, 9 bases remained unmatched.

In this sample, this clone turned up once. V usage is TRBV7-9 and J usage is TRBJ2-3, with 11 bases identical to TRBD1. V gave up 6 bases and J gave up 4 bases; unmatched junction bases: 6. The CDR3 covers 15 residues. Germline CDR1 and CDR2: SEHNR and FQNEAQ (reference sequence). The DNA for the CDR3 is TGTGCCAGCAGGCCGGGACAGGGGGGTCCAGATACGCAGTATTTT. Translating gives CASRPGQGGPDTQYF.

This clone was counted a single time. The rearrangement links TRBV27 to TRBJ2-2, with TRBD1 matching 7 bases. The CDR3 is 16 residues long. In germline, CDR1 is MNHEY, CDR2 SMNVEV (reference sequence). With 2 bases clipped from V and 3 bases from J, the junction kept 6 bases outside the gene matches. CDR3 sequence: CASSLHPGGYTGELFF. CDR3 in DNA: TGTGCCAGCAGTTTACATCCAGGGGGTTACACCGGGGAGCTGTTTTTT.

CDR3 sequence (DNA): TGTGCCAGCAGCCGGGAGGGAGGGCCCTACAATGAGCAGTTCTTC. This translates into CASSREGGPYNEQFF. This sequence joins TRBV3-1 (or the pseudogene TRBV3-2) and TRBJ2-1; 7 bases align to TRBD2. This CDR3 has 15 residues. V was pared by 4 bases and J by 2 bases, with 5 bases of the junction left unmatched. Germline V gives CDR1 LGHDT, CDR2 YNNKEL (reference sequence).

The rearrangement uses TRBV25-1 and TRBJ1-6; D remains unclear. From germline, CDR1 is MGHDK and CDR2 SYGVNS. Trimming took 4 bases from V and 0 from J, leaving 10 bases between them. The CDR3 runs 16 residues. CDR3 bases: TGTGCCAGCAGTGCTAGAACAAGCTCCTATAATTCACCCCTCCACTTT. Its translation: CASSARTSSYNSPLHF.

The chain carries TRBV19 and TRBJ2-1, with a possible D match to TRBD1 (5 bases). Trimming removed 1 base from V and 12 bases from J, with 10 bases in between. Germline CDR1 reads LNHDA; CDR2 reads SQIVND (reference sequence). The CDR3 extends over 12 amino acids. This CDR3 is CASSIGGQGQFF. The CDR3 DNA is TGTGCCAGTAGTATAGGTGGGCAGGGGCAGTTCTTC.

This clone was found once. The V call is TRBV19, the J call TRBJ1-5, with D tentatively TRBD1 (6 bases). Germline CDR1 LNHDA, CDR2 SQIVND (reference sequence). Trimming shortened V by 2 bases and J by 3 bases, and 11 bases separated the two germline ends. This CDR3 is built from 15 residues. The CDR3 reads CASSIFGQLNQPQHF. The CDR3 DNA is TGTGCCAGTAGTATATTCGGACAGCTCAATCAGCCCCAGCATTTT.

V and J are TRBV24-1 and TRBJ2-3; D gene uncertain. The CDR3 runs to 15 residues. CDR1 and CDR2 (germline): KGHDR, SFDVKD. V was shortened by 5 bases and J by 2 bases, with 13 bases between the two germline ends. The CDR3 is CATSVRSQTTDTQYF. The CDR3 DNA reads as TGTGCCACCAGTGTCCGTTCACAAACCACAGATACGCAGTATTTT.

In its sample, this clone was seen a few times. The chain is built from TRBV6-5 and TRBJ2-5, with D maybe TRBD2 (6 bases). Germline V gives CDR1 MNHEY, CDR2 SVGAGI. V was clipped by 7 bases and J by 3 bases, with 18 bases between them. The CDR3 runs to 15 residues. The CDR3 DNA reads TGTGCCAGCACCAAAACCGGGACTGCGAAAGAGACCCAGTACTTC. It translates to CASTKTGTAKETQYF.

The J gene is TRBJ2-7, the V gene TRBV18, with 8 bases fitting TRBD1. V lost 5 bases and J lost 3; bases outside the gene matches: 6. In germline, CDR1 is KGHSH, CDR2 LQKENI. This CDR3 is 14 amino acids long. This CDR3 reads CASSGQTGDYEQYF. The DNA of the CDR3 is TGTGCCAGCTCAGGCCAGACAGGGGACTACGAGCAGTACTTC.

The rearrangement links TRBV7-8 to TRBJ2-2; 7 bases match TRBD2. V lost 6 bases to trimming and J lost 3 bases; unmatched junction nucleotides: 1. The CDR3 runs 13 residues. Looked up from germline, CDR1 is SGHVS and CDR2 is FQNEAQ. CDR3 sequence reads: CASSGGDTGELFF. CDR3 nucleotide sequence: TGTGCCAGCAGTGGGGGGGACACCGGGGAGCTGTTTTTT.